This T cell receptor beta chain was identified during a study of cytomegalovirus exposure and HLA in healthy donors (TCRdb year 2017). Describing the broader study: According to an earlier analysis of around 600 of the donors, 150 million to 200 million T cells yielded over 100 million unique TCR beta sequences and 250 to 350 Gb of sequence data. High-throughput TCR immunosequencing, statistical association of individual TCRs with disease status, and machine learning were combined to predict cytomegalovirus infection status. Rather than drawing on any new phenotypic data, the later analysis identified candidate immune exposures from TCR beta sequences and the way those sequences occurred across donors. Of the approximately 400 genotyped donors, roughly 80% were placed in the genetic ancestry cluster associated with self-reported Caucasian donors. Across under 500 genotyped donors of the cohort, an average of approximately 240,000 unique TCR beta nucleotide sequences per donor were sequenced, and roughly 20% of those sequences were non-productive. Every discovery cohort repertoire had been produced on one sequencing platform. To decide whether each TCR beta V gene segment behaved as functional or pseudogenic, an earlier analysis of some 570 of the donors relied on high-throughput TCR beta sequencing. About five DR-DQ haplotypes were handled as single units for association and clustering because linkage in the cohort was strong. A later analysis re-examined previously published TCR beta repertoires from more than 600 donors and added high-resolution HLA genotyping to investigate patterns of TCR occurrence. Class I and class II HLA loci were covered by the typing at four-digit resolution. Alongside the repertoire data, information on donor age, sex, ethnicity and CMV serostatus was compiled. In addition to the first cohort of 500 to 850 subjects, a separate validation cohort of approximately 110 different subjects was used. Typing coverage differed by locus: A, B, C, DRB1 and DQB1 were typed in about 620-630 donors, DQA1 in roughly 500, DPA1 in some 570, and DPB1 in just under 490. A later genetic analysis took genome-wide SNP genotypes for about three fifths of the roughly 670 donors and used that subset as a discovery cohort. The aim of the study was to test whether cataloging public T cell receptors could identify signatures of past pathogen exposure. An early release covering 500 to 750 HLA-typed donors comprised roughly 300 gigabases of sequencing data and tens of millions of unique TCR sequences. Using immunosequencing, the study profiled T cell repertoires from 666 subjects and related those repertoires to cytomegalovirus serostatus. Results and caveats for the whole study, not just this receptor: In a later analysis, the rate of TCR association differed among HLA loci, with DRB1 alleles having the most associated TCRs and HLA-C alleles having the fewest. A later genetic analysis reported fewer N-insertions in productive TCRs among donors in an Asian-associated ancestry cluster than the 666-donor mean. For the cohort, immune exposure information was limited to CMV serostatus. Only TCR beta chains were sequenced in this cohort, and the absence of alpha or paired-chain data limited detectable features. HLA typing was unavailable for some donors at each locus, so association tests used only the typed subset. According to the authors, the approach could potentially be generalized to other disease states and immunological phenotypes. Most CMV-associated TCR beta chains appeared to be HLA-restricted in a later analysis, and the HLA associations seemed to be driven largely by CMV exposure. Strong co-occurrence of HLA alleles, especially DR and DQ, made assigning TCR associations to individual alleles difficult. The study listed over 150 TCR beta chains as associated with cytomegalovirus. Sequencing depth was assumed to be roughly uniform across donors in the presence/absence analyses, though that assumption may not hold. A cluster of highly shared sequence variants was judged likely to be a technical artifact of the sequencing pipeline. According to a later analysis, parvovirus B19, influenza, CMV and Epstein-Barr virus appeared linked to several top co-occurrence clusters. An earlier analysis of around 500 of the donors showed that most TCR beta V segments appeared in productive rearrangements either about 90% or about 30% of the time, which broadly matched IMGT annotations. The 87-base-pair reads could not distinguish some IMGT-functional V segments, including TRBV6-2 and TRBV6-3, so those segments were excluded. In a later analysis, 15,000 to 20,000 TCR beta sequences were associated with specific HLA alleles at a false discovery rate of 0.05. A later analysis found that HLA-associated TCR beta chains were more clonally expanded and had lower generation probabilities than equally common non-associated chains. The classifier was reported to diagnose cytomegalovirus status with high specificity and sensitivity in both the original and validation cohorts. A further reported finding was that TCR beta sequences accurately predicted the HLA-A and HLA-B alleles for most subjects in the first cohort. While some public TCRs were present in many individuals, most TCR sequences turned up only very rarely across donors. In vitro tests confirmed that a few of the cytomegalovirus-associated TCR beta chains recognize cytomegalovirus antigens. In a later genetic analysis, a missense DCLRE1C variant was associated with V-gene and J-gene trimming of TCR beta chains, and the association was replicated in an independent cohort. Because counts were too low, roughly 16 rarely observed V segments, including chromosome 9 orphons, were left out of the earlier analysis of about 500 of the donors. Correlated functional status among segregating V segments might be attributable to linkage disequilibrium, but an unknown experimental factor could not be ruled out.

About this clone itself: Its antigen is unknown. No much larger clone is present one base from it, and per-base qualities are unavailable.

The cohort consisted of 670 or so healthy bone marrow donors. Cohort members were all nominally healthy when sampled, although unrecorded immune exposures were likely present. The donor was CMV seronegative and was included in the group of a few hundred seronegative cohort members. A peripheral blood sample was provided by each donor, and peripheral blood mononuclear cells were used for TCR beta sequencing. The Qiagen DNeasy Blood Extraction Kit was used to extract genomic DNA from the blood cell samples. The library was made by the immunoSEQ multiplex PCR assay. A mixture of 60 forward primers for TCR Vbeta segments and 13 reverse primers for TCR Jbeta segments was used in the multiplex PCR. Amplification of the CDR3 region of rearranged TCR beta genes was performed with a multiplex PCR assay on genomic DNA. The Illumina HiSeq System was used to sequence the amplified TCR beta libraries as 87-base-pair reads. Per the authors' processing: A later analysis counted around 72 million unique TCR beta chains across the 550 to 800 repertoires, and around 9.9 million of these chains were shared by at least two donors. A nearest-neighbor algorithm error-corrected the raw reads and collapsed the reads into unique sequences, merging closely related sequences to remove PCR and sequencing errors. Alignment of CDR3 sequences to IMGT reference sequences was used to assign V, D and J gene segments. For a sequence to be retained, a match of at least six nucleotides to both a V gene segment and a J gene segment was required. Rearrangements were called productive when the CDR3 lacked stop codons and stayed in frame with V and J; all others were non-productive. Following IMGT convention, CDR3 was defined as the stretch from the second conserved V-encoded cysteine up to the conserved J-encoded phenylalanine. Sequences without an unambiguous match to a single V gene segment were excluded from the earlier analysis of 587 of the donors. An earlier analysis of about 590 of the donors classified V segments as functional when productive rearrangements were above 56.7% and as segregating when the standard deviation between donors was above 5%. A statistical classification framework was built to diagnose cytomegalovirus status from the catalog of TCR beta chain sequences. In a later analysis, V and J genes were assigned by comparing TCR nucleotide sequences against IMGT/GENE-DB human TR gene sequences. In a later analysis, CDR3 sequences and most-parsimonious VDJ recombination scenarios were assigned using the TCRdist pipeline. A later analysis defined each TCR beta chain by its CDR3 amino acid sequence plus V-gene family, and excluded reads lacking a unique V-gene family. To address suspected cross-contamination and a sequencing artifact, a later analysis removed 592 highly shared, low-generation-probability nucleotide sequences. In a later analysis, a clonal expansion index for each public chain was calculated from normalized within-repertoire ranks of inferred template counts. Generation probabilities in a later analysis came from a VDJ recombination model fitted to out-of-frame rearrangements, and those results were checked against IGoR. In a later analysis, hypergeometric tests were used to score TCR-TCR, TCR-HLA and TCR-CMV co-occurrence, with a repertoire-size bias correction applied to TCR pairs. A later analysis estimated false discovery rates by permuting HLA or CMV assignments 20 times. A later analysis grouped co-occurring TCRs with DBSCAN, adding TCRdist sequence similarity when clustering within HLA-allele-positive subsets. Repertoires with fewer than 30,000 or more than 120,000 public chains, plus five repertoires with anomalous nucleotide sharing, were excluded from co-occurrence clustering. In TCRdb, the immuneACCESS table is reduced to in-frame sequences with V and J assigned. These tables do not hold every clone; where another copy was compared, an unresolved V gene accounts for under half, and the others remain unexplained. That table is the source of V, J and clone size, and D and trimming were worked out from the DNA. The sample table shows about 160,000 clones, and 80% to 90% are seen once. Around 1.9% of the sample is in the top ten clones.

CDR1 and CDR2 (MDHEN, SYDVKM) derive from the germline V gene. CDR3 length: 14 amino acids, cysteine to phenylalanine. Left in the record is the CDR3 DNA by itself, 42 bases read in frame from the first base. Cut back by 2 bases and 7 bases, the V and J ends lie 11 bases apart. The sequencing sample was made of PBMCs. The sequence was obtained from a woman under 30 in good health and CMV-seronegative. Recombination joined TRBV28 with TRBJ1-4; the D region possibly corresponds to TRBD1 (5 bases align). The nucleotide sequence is TGTGCCAGCAGTTTAGGCCAGGGTGGTGAAAAACTGTTTTTT. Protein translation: CASSLGQGGEKLFF.